The clone carrying this T cell receptor beta chain appeared a few times. Its specificity is unknown. These data originate in a study of CD8+ T cells in alopecia areata. Across the whole study: Those patients who were treated received oral tofacitinib, which was given at 5 to 10 mg twice daily for moderate-to-severe alopecia areata. The study's findings and limits: Higher clonality than in normal scalp was seen in lesional scalp, especially alopecia totalis/universalis. Relative to mice, TCR sharing across patients was less clear, a difference possibly HLA-related.

Extracted from the samples, RNA was reverse transcribed into cDNA to serve as the sequencing template. Repertoires were generated with immunoSEQ multiplex PCR, while TCRdb's copy carries only in-frame clones and drops some. The repertoire includes more than 95,000 clones, more than 35% of them detected once, and 1.3% sits in the top ten. Peripheral blood and lesional scalp punch biopsies were taken from alopecia areata patients. The source material was CD4+ T cells sorted from blood. The clonotype comes from a human donor with alopecia areata.

This chain's CDR3 is CSVESGLENNEQFF. As DNA, the CDR3 is TGCAGCGTTGAATCGGGACTAGAGAACAATGAGCAGTTCTTC. The chain has TRBV29-1 and TRBJ2-1; 8 bases align to TRBD2. The CDR3 runs 14 residues. Germline values: CDR1 SQVTM, CDR2 ANQGSEA. J gave up 5 bases and V 2 bases, and 5 bases lay outside the gene matches.